This T cell receptor (beta chain) was identified in a study of blood T cells in healthy people across ages. Germline V gene sequence: CDR1 MNHNY, CDR2 SVGAGI (reference sequence). The V and J ends lost 2 bases and 8 bases, in that order; junction bases with no gene match: 7. The CDR3 spans 14 residues. A sample-barcoded 5' primer and a J-beta primer mix were used in a second PCR of roughly 6 to 11 cycles. Researchers report that a template-switch adaptor with 12 random nucleotides tagged each cDNA molecule. Per sample, CDR3-containing paired-end reads numbered at least 2.5 million. Via MiXCR, TCRdb re-called the 5' RACE reads, giving one row per CDR3 protein. This sample has a few hundred thousand distinct CDR3 sequences, with roughly 28% found just once.

This clonotype was obtained from a woman in her seventies in good health. Sequencing used blood. This chain links TRBV6-6 with TRBJ1-2, with 8 bases matching TRBD1. The CDR3: CASSYGQGAKGYTF. The CDR3 DNA reads as TGTGCCAGCAGTTACGGGCAGGGGGCAAAGGGCTACACCTTC.